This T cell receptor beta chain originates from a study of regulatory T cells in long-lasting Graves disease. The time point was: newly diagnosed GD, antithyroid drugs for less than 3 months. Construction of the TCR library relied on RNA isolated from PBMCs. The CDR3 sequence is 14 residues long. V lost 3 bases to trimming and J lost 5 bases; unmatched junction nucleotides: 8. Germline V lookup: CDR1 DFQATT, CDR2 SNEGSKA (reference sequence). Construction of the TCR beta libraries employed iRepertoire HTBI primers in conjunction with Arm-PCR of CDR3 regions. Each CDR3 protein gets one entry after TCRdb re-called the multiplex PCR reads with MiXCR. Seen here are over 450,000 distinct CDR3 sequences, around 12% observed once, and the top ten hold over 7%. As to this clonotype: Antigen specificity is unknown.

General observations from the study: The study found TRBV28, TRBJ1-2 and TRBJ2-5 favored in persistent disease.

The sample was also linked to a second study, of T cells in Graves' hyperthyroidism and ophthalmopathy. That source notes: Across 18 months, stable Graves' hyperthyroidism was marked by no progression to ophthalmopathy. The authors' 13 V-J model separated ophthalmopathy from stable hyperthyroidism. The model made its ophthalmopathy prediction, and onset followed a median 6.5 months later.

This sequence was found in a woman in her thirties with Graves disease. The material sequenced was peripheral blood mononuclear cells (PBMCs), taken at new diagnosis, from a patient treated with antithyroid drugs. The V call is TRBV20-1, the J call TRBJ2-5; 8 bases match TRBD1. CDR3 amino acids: CSARRPGGFETQYF. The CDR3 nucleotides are TGCAGTGCTAGGCGGCCAGGGGGCTTTGAGACCCAGTACTTC.